This TCR beta chain was identified in a study of vaccination effects on CD4 cells after COVID-19. Antigen-specific CD4+ T cells were expanded with viral peptide pools in the ViraFEST assay before sequencing. Culturing for about 9 days preceded CD4+ T cell isolation. Among the vaccine recipients, none had a prior SARS-CoV-2 infection, and nucleocapsid antibodies were negative. At days 3 and 7, half of the medium was exchanged for IL-2 medium. Data came from immunoSEQ multiplex PCR; TCRdb stores just in-frame clones and leaves some out. The data show 30,000 to 35,000 clones, around 73% seen once. Concerning this clone: Antigen specificity is unknown.

Study findings and constraints: Missing from the study were early post-infection timepoints, and its convalescent patients were few. After vaccination of healthy people, only 1 of 255 vaccine-induced clones cross-reacted with common cold coronaviruses. Both infection-induced and vaccine-induced clones contracted markedly at late post-vaccination timepoints.

Germline V lookup: CDR1 SGHRS, CDR2 YFSETQ. V shed 3 bases and J shed 11 bases, with 17 bases lying between them. This CDR3 spans 13 amino acids. Specimen: CD4+ T cells from PBMCs cultured with HCoV-OC43 spike peptides, collected before COVID-19 vaccination. Indicated subset: HCoV-OC43 spike overlapping peptide pool stimulation. The receptor was derived from a human donor who received a COVID-19 vaccine. V and J are TRBV5-1 and TRBJ1-1; TRBD1 might be the D (6 bases). The CDR3 DNA reads as TGCGCCAGCAGCTGGCGGGCAGGGGAGAGGGCTTTCTTT. Translated: CASSWRAGERAFF.